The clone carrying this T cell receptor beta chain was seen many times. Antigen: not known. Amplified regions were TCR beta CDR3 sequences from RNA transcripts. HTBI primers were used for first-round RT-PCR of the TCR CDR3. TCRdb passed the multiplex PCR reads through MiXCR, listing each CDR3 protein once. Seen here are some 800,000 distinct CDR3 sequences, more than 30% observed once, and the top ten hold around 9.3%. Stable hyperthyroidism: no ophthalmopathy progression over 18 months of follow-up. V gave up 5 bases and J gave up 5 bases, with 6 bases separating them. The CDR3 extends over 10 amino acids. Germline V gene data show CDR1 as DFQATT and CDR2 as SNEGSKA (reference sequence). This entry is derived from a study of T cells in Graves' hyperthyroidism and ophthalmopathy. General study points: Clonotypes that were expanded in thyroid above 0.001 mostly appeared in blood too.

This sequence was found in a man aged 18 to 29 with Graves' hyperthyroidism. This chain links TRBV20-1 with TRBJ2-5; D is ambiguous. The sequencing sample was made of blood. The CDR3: CSAATETQYF. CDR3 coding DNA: TGCAGTGCTGCCACGGAGACCCAGTACTTC.